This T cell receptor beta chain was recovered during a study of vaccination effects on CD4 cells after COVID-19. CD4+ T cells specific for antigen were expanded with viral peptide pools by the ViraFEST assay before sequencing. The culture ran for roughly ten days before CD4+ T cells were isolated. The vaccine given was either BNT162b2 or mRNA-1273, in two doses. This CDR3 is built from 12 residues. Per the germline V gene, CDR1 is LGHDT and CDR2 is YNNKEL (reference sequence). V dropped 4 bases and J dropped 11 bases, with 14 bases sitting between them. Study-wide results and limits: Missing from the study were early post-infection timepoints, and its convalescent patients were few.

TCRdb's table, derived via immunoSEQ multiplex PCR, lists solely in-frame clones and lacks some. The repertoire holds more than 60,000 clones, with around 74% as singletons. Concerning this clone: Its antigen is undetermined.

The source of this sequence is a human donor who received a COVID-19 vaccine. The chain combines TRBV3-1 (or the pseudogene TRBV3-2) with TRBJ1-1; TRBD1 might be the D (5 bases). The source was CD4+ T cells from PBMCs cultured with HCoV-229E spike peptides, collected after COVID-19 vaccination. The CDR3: CASSLAQGEAFF. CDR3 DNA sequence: TGTGCCAGCAGCCTCGCGCAGGGTGAGGCTTTCTTT.